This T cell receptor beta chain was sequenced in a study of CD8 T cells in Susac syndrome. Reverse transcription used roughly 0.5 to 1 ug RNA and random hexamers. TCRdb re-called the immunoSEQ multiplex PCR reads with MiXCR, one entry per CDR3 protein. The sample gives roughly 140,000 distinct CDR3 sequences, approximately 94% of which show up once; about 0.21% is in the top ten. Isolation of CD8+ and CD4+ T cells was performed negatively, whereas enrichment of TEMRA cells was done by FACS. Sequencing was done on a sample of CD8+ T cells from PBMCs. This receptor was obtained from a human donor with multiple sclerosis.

CDR3 loop: CASTGGGTEAFF. The CDR3 DNA is TGTGCCAGCACAGGTGGTGGCACTGAAGCTTTCTTT. The chain couples TRBV6-6 to TRBJ1-1; D is unclear. The germline V gene encodes CDR1 MNHNY and CDR2 SVGAGI (reference sequence). V was cut by 7 bases and J by 4 bases, with 10 bases left in between. The CDR3 has 12 amino acids.